The sequence of this TCR beta chain was determined in a study of immune evolution from preneoplasia to lung adenocarcinoma. Study outcomes and limitations: Highest clonality occurred in KRAS-mutant, not EGFR-mutant or double wild-type, nodules.

The germline V and J ends were trimmed by 2 bases and 1 base, with 9 bases remaining between them. The CDR3 extends over 15 amino acids. The germline V gene encodes CDR1 MNHEY and CDR2 SVGAGI. After pathologic assessment, macro-dissection selected premalignant or tumor cells for extraction. The protocol was immunoSEQ multiplex PCR, while the TCRdb copy is restricted to in-frame clones and leaves out a portion. This sample yields 8,000 to 10,000 clones, of which more than 60% are seen a single time; less than 8.5% belongs to the top ten. To note about this clone: Its target is unknown.

This receptor was obtained from a person aged 55-80 years with lung adenocarcinoma. The specimen sequenced was FFPE lung adenocarcinoma in situ tissue. The J gene is TRBJ1-5, the V gene TRBV6-5; D ambiguous. CDR3 bases: TGTGCCAGCAGTTACGTCCAGGCAAGCAATCAGCCCCAGCATTTT. Its protein product is CASSYVQASNQPQHF.